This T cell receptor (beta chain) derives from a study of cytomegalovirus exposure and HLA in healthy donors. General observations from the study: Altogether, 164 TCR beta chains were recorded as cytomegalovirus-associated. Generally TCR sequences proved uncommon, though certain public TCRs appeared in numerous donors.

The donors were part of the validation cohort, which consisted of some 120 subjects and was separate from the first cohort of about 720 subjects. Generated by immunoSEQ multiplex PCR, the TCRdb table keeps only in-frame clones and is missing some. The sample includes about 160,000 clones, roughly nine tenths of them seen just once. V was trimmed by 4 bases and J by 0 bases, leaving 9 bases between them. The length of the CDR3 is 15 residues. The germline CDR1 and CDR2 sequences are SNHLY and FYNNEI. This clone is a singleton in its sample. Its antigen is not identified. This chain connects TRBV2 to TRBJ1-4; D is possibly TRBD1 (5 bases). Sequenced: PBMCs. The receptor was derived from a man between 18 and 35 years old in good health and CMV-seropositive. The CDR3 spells CASSALTATNEKLFF. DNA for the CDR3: TGTGCCAGCAGTGCCCTGACAGCAACTAATGAAAAACTGTTTTTT.